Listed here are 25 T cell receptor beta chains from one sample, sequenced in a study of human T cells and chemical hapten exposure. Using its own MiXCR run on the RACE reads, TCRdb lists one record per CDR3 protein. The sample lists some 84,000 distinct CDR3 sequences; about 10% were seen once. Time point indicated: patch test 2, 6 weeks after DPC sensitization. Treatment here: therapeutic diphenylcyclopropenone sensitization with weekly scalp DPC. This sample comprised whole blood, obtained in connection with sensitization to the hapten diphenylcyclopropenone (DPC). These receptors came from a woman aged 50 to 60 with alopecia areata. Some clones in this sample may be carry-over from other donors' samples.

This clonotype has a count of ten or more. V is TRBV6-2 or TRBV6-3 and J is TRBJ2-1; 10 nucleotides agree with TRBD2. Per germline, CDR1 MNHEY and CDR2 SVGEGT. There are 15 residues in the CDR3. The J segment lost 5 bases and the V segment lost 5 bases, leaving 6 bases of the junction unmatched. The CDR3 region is CASSDGLADNNEQFF. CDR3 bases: TGTGCCAGCAGTGACGGACTAGCGGACAACAATGAGCAGTTCTTC.

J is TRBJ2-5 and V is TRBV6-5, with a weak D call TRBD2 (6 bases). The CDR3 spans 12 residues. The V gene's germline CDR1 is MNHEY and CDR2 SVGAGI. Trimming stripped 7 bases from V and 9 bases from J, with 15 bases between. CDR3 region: CASKRPPGAQYF. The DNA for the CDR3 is TGTGCCAGCAAGAGACCACCGGGGGCCCAGTACTTC.

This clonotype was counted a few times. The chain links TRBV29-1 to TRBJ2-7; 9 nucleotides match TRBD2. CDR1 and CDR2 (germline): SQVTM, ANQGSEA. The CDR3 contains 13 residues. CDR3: CTWGPSGNYEQYF. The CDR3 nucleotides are TGCACATGGGGCCCTAGCGGGAACTACGAGCAGTACTTC.

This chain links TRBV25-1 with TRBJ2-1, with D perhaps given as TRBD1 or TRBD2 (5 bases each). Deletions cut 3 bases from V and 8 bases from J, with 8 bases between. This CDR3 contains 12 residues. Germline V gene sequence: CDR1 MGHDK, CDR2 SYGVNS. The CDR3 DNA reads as TGTGCCAGCAGTGACCAGGGAGATGAGCAGTTCTTC. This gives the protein CASSDQGDEQFF.

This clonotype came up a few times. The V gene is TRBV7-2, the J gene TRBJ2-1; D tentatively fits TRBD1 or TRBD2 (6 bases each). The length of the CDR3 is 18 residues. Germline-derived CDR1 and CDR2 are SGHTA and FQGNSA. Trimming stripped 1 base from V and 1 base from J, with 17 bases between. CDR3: CASSLVYRGAGSYNEQFF. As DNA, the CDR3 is TGTGCCAGCAGCTTAGTTTATAGGGGGGCAGGGTCCTACAATGAGCAGTTCTTC.

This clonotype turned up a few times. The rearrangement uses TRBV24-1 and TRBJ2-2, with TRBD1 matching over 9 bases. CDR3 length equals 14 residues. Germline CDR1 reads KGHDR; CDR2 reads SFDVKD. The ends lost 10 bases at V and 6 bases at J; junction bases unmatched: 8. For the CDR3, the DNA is TGTGCCACGGCGACAGGGGGAGTTCCCGGGGAGCTGTTTTTT. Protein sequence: CATATGGVPGELFF.

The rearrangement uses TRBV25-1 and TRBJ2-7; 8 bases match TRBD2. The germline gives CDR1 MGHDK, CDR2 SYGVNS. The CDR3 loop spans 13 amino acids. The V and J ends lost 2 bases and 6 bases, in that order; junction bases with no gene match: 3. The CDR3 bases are TGTGCCAGCAGTGAAAGCGGGAGCTCCGAGCAGTACTTC. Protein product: CASSESGSSEQYF.

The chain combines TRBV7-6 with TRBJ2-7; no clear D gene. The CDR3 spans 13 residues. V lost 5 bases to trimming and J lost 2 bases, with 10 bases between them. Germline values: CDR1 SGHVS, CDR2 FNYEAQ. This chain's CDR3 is CASSQTFTYEQYF. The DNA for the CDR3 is TGTGCCAGCAGCCAAACATTCACCTACGAGCAGTACTTC.

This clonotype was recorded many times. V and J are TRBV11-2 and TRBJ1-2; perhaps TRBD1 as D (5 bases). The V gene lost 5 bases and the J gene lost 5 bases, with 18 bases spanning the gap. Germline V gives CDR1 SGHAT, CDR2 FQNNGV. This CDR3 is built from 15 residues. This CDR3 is CASSLTRGGLYGYTF. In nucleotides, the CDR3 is TGTGCCAGCAGCCTCACGCGGGGCGGGCTATATGGCTACACCTTC.

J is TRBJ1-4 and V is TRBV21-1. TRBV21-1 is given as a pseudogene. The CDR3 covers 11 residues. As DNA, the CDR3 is TGTGCCAGCCCACGGAATGAAAAACTGTTTTTT. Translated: CASPRNEKLFF.

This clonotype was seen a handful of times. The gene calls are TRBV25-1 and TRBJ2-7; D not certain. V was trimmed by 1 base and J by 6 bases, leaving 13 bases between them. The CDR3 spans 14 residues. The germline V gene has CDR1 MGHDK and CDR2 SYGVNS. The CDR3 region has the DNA TGTGCCAGCAGTGAATCTCGGCCGCCGGCCGAGCAGTACTTC. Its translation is CASSESRPPAEQYF.

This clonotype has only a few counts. The CDR3 region has the DNA TGCGCCAGCAGCTTGAACTCGGGAGGCTCCTACAATGAGCAGTTCTTC. It translates to CASSLNSGGSYNEQFF. This rearrangement joins TRBV5-1 to TRBJ2-1, with 7 bases matching TRBD2. Trimming took 1 base from V and 0 from J; bases not matched to a gene: 4. Germline V gene data show CDR1 as SGHRS and CDR2 as YFSETQ. This CDR3 is 16 amino acids long.

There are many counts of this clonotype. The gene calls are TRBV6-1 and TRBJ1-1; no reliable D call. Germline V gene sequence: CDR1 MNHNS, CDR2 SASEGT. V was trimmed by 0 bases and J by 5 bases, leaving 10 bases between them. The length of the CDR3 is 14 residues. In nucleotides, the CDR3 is TGTGCCAGCAGTGAAGCCCTGTCTGAGACTGAAGCTTTCTTT. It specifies CASSEALSETEAFF.

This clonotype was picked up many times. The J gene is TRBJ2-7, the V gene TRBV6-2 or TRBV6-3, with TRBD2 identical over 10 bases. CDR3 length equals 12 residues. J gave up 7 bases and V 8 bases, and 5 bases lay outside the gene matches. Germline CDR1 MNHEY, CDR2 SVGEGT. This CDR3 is CASASGRREQYF. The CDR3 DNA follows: TGTGCCAGCGCTAGCGGGAGAAGGGAGCAGTACTTC.

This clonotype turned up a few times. CDR3 nucleotide sequence: TGTGCCAGCAGCTATGAGCGGGAGGGCCCCACAGATACGCAGTATTTT. Translated, it gives CASSYEREGPTDTQYF. V and J are TRBV7-2 and TRBJ2-3; 10 bases agree with TRBD2. This CDR3 comprises 16 residues. Germline lookup yields CDR1 SGHTA and CDR2 FQGNSA. The trim removed 4 bases at V and 2 bases at J, leaving 6 bases unmatched. The full variable domain, with the rest looked up from reference TRBV7-2 and TRBJ2-3, is GAGVSQSPSNKVTEKGKDVELRCDPISGHTALYWYRQSLGQGLEFLIYFQGNSAPDKSGLPSDRFSAERTGGSVSTLTIQRTQQEDSAVYLCASSYEREGPTDTQYFGPGTRLTVL.

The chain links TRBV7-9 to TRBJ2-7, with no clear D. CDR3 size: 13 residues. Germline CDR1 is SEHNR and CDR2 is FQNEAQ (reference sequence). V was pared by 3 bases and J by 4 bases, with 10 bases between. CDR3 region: CASSLTGIYEQYF. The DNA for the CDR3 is TGTGCCAGCAGCTTGACTGGCATTTACGAGCAGTACTTC.

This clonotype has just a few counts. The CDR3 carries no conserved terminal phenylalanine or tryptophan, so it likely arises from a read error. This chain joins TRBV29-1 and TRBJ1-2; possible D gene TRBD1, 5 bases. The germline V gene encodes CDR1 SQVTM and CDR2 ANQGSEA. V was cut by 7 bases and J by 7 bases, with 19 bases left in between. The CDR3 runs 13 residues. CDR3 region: CSAPTTGLVGYTS. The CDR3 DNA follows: TGCAGCGCGCCAACCACAGGACTGGTTGGCTACACCTCC.

CDR3 residues: CASSLVSRTWTAKNIQYF. The CDR3 region has the DNA TGTGCCAGCAGCTTAGTAAGCAGAACCTGGACAGCCAAAAACATTCAGTACTTC. The V call is TRBV7-8, the J call TRBJ2-4; D not resolved. Trimming pared 1 base from V and 0 bases from J, leaving 16 bases between. Germline CDR1 reads SGHVS; CDR2 reads FQNEAQ. This CDR3 is 18 amino acids long. The full variable domain, its missing parts supplied by reference TRBV7-8 and TRBJ2-4, is GAGVSQSPRYKVAKRGQDVALRCDPISGHVSLFWYQQALGQGPEFLTYFQNEAQLDKSGLPSDRFFAERPEGSVSTLKIQRTQQEDSAVYLCASSLVSRTWTAKNIQYFGAGTRLSVL.

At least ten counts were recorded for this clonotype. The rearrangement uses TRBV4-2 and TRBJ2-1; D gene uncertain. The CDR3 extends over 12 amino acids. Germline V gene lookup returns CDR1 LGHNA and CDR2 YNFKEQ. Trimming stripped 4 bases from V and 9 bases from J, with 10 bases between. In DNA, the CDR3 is TGTGCCAGCAGCCCTAATAGAGTTGAGCAGTTCTTC. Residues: CASSPNRVEQFF.

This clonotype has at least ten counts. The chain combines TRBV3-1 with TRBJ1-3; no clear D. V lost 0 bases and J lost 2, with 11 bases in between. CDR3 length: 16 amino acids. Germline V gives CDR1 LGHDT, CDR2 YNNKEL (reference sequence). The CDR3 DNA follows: TGTGCCAGCAGCCAAGACCTCGTAGAGCCTGGAAACACCATATATTTT. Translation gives CASSQDLVEPGNTIYF.

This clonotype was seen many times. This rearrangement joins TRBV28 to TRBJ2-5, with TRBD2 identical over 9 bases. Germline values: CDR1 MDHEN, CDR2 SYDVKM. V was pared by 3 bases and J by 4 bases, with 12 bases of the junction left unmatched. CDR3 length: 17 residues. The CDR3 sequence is CASSFPGKAGGRETQYF. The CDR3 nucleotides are TGTGCCAGCAGTTTTCCGGGAAAAGCGGGAGGAAGAGAGACCCAGTACTTC. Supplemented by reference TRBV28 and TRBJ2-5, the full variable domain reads DVKVTQSSRYLVKRTGEKVFLECVQDMDHENMFWYRQDPGLGLRLIYFSYDVKMKEKGDIPEGYSVSREKKERFSLILESASTNQTSMYLCASSFPGKAGGRETQYFGPGTRLLVL.

The CDR3 sequence is CAWSEDSNQPQHF. The DNA for the CDR3 is TGTGCCTGGAGTGAGGACAGCAATCAGCCCCAGCATTTT. The V gene is TRBV30, the J gene TRBJ1-5, with no clear D. CDR3 length: 13 amino acids. Trimming cost V 1 base and J 1 base, with 5 bases left between them. Germline CDR1 GTSNPN, CDR2 SVGIG (reference sequence).

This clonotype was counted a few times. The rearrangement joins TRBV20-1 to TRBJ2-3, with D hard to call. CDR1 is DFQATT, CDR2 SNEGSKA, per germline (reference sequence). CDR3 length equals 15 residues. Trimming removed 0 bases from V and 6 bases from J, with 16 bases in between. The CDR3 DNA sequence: TGCAGTGCTAGAGATAATAGGCTTCTTGGCGATACGCAGTATTTT. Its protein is CSARDNRLLGDTQYF.

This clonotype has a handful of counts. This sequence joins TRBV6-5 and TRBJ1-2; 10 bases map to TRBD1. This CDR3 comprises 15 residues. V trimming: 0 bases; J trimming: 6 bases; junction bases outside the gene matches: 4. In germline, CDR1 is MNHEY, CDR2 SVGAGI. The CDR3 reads CASSYSLGQGNGYTF. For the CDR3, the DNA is TGTGCCAGCAGTTACTCCCTGGGACAGGGGAATGGCTACACCTTC.

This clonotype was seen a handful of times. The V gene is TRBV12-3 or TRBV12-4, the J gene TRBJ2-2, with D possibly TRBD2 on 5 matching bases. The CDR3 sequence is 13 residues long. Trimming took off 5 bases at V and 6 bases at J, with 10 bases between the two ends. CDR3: CASSQTNAGELFF. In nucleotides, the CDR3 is TGTGCCAGCAGTCAGACTAACGCCGGGGAGCTGTTTTTT.